Given below is one T cell receptor beta chain in context. Trimming took 6 bases from V and 9 from J; bases not matched to a gene: 9. CDR3 length: 13 residues. CDR1 LGHNT and CDR2 FRNRAP come from the germline V gene. The time point was: pre-sensitization, week 0. The sample's treatment: therapeutic diphenylcyclopropenone sensitization with weekly scalp DPC. Blood draws preceded each patch test application. Unfractionated whole blood served as the source for total RNA extraction. The data are from a study of human T cells and chemical hapten exposure. As for the study in general: Chiefly female patients presented with alopecia areata, totalis or universalis.

TCRdb reanalysed the RACE reads using MiXCR and keeps one entry per CDR3 protein. The data show approximately 79,000 distinct CDR3 sequences, over 6.5% seen once. The chain carries TRBV12-5 and TRBJ2-3; 7 bases fit TRBD2. The TCR sequence derives from a middle-aged man with alopecia areata. Some clones in this sample may be carry-over from other donors' samples. The source was whole blood, collected in connection with sensitization to the hapten diphenylcyclopropenone (DPC). Written as DNA, the CDR3 is TGTGCTAGTGGCCTGAGCGGGATGGGGACGCAGTATTTT. It yields the protein CASGLSGMGTQYF.